This TCR beta chain came from a study of blood T cell repertoires in COVID-19. The CDR3 is made up of 15 amino acids. CDR1 and CDR2 from the germline V gene are SGHAT and FQNNGV. With 3 bases clipped from V and 2 bases from J, the junction kept 4 bases outside the gene matches. This table comes from immunoSEQ multiplex PCR, and its TCRdb copy is limited to in-frame clones, with some not included. The table lists roughly 350,000 clones, over 75% of them singletons. The specimen sequenced was peripheral blood. This clonotype was obtained from a woman aged 50 to 65 with active or convalescent COVID-19. This chain uses TRBV11-2 with TRBJ2-3, with 8 bases aligning to TRBD2. DNA for the CDR3: TGTGCCAGCAGCTTCCTAGCGGGCACCACAGATACGCAGTATTTT. Translating gives CASSFLAGTTDTQYF.